This T cell receptor beta chain appears in the sequencing data of a study of radiotherapy plus CTLA-4 blockade in lung cancer. Overall study context: Objective responses arose in about 17% of patients, and 31% experienced disease control.

V was clipped by 3 bases and J by 0 bases, with 19 bases between them. Per the germline V gene, CDR1 is SGHTA and CDR2 is FQGTGA. This CDR3 is 18 amino acids long. Sequenced by immunoSEQ multiplex PCR; TCRdb stores in-frame clones only, minus some. The table has about 30,000 clones, about 79% seen once. This clone was counted a single time. This specimen was peripheral blood, taken from a patient treated with radiotherapy plus ipilimumab. The rearrangement joins TRBV7-3 to TRBJ2-3; D ambiguous. This TCR was sampled from a human donor with non-small cell lung cancer that progressed on radiotherapy plus ipilimumab. CDR3: CASSFRAPTLSSTDTQYF. The CDR3 nucleotides read TGTGCCAGCAGCTTTAGGGCCCCCACCCTGAGTAGCACAGATACGCAGTATTTT.